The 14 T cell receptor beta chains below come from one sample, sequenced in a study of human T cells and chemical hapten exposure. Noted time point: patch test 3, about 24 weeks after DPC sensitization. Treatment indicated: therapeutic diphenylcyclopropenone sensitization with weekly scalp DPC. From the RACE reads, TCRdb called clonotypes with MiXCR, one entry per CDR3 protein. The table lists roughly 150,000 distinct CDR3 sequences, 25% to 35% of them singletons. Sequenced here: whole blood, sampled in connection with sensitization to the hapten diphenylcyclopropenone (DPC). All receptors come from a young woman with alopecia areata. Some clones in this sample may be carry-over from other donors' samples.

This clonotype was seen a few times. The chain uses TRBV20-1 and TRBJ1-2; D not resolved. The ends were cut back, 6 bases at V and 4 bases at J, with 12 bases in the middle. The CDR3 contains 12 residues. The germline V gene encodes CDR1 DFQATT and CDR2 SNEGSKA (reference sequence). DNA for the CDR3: TGCAGTGCGAGTTTAGGGTCCTATGGCTACACCTTC. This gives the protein CSASLGSYGYTF.

This CDR3 reads CASSFGGGYYEQYF. DNA for the CDR3: TGTGCCAGCAGTTTTGGCGGGGGGTACTACGAGCAGTACTTC. This rearrangement joins TRBV12-3 or TRBV12-4 to TRBJ2-7, with 8 bases that match TRBD2. The CDR3 runs 14 residues. Trimming cost V 3 bases and J 3 bases; bases outside gene matches: 4.

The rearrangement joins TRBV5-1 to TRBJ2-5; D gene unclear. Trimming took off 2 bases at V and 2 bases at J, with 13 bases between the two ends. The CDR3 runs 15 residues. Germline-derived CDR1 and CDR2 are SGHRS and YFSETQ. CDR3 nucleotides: TGCGCCAGCAGCTTCGGTAACCGAAATCAAGAGACCCAGTACTTC. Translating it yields CASSFGNRNQETQYF. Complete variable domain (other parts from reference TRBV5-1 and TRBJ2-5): KAGVTQTPRYLIKTRGQQVTLSCSPISGHRSVSWYQQTPGQGLQFLFEYFSETQRNKGNFPGRFSGRQFSNSRSEMNVSTLELGDSALYLCASSFGNRNQETQYFGPGTRLLVL.

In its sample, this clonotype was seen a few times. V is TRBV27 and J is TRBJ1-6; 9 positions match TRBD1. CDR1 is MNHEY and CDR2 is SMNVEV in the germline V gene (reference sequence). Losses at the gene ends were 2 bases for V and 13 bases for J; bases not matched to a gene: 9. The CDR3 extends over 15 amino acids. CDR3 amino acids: CASSLAGQGLRPLHF. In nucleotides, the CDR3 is TGTGCCAGCAGTTTAGCGGGACAGGGTTTGAGGCCCCTCCACTTT.

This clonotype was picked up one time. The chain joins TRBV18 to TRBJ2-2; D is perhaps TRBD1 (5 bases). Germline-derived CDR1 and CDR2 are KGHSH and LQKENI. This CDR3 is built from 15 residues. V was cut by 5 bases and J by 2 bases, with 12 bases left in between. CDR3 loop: CASSSLTVNTGELFF. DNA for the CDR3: TGTGCCAGCTCATCCTTGACAGTCAACACCGGGGAGCTGTTTTTT.

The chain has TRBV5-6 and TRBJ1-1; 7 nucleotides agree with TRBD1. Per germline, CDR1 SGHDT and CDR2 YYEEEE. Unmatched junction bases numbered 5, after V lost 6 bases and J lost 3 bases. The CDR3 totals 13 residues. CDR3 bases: TGTGCCAGCAAAGCAGGGGGTTACACTGAAGCTTTCTTT. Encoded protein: CASKAGGYTEAFF.

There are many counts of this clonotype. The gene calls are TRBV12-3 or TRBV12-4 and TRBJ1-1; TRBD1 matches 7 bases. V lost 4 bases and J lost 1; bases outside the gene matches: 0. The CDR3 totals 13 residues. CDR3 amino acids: CASSSGGNTEAFF. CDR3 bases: TGTGCCAGCAGTTCAGGGGGGAACACTGAAGCTTTCTTT.

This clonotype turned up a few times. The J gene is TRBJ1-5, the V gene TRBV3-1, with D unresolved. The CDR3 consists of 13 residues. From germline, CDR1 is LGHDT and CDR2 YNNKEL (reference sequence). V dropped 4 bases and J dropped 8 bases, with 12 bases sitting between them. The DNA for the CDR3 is TGTGCCAGCAGCCCCAAAAGAAGGGAGCCCCAGCATTTT. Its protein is CASSPKRREPQHF.

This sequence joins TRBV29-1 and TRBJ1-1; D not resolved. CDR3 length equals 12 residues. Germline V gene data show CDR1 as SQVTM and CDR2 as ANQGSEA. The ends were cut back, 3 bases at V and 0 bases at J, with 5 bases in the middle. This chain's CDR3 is CSVEVMNTEAFF. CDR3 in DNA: TGCAGCGTTGAGGTGATGAACACTGAAGCTTTCTTT. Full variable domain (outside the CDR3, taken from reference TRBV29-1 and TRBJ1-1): SAVISQKPSRDICQRGTSLTIQCQVDSQVTMMFWYRQQPGQSLTLIATANQGSEATYESGFVIDKFPISRPNLTFSTLTVSNMSPEDSSIYLCSVEVMNTEAFFGQGTRLTVV.

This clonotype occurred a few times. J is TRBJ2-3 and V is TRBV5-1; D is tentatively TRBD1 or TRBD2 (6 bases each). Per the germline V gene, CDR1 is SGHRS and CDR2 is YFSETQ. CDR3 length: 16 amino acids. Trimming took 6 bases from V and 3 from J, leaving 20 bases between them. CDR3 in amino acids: CASIPPTGAGTDTQYF. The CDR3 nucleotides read TGCGCCAGCATCCCCCCCACGGGGGCCGGAACAGATACGCAGTATTTT.

The CDR3 bases are TGCGCCAGCAGCCAAGGCAGTCTTAGCAATCAGCCCCAGCATTTT. Translation gives CASSQGSLSNQPQHF. V is TRBV4-3 and J is TRBJ1-5; D remains ambiguous. CDR3 length: 15 residues. V was trimmed by 1 base and J by 0 bases, leaving 7 bases between them. The germline V gene encodes CDR1 LGHNA and CDR2 YSLEER.

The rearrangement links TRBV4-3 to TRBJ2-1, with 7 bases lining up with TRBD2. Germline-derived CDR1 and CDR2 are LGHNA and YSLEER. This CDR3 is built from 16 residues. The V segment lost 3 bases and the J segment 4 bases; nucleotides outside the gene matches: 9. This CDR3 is CASSQDRPSGYNEQFF. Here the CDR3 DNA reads TGCGCCAGCAGCCAGGATCGGCCTAGCGGTTACAATGAGCAGTTCTTC.

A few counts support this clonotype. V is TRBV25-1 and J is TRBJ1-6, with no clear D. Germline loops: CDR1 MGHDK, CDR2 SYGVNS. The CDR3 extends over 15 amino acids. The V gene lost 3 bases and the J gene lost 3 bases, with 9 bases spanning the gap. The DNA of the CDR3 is TGTGCCAGCAGTGAGGGATTAGGCTATAATTCACCCCTCCACTTT. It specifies CASSEGLGYNSPLHF.

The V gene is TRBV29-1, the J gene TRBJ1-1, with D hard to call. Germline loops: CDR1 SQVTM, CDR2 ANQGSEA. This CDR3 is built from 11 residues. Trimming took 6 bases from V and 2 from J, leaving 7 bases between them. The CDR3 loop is CSVIQNTEAFF. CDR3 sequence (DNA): TGCAGCGTGATACAAAACACTGAAGCTTTCTTT.